Following are 3 T cell receptor beta chains from one sample sequenced in a study of T cell clonality in common variable immunodeficiency. The table came from immunoSEQ multiplex PCR; TCRdb's copy has only in-frame clones and leaves some out. Observed in the sample are about 39,000 clones, none of them singletons. The specimen sequenced was peripheral blood mononuclear cells. The receptors were sampled from a person between 18 and 75 years old in good health.

This clone has at least ten counts. The missing CDR3 end, 3 residues past where the read stops, is filled in from the germline J gene. The chain uses TRBV7-8 and TRBJ2-1; 14 bases are shared with TRBD2. CDR3 length: 16 residues. CDR1 is SGHVS, CDR2 FQNEAQ, per germline. V lost 6 bases and J lost 4; bases outside the gene matches: 5. CDR3 sequence reads: CASRHRLAGGYNEQFF. The CDR3 DNA, read in part, is TGTGCCAGCAGACATCGACTAGCGGGAGGGTACAATGAG.

This clone showed up many times. Sequencing ends 3 residues short of the CDR3 end; the germline J gene provides the rest. The V and J genes are TRBV6-1 and TRBJ1-5, with D possibly being TRBD1 (6 bases). V was pared by 3 bases and J by 0 bases, with 9 bases between. The V gene's germline CDR1 is MNHNS and CDR2 SASEGT. The CDR3 sequence is 15 residues long. Incomplete CDR3 DNA: TGTGCCAGCAGTGAGGGACAATATAGCAATCAGCCC. The encoded protein is CASSEGQYSNQP. The whole CDR3 sequence is CASSEGQYSNQPQHF.

This clone has a count of ten or more. The sequence runs out 3 residues before the end of the CDR3; the remainder is reconstructed from the germline J gene. The V and J genes are TRBV19 and TRBJ2-1; a weak D match, TRBD2 (6 bases). CDR1 and CDR2 from the germline V gene are LNHDA and SQIVND (reference sequence). V was shortened by 5 bases and J by 4 bases, with 21 bases between the two germline ends. This CDR3 region has 17 residues. This CDR3 is CASSEGSMGGLYNEQFF. The sequenced CDR3 bases are TGTGCCAGTAGTGAGGGTAGTATGGGGGGATTATACAATGAG.